This TCR beta chain derives from a study of Graves' ophthalmopathy and Graves' hyperthyroidism. Study findings and constraints: Ophthalmopathy and stable hyperthyroidism were discriminated by a 13-signature model, with approximately 89% sensitivity and 80% to 84% specificity.

CDR3 regions of TCR beta were amplified from RNA transcripts. The workflow started with a first-round RT-PCR run with HTBI primers and then moved on to a second-round multiplex PCR. Each CDR3 protein is one row after TCRdb ran MiXCR on the multiplex PCR reads. Of hundreds of thousands of distinct CDR3 sequences detected, 35% to 45% appear once; the ten largest clones hold 3.3%. As concerns this clonotype: The antigen remains unidentified. A clone one base away is much larger, so this may be a read error.

The TCR comes from an adult man with Graves' ophthalmopathy. Sequencing input: peripheral blood.

In DNA form, the CDR3 reads TGTGCCATCAGTGTGCACATGAACACTGAAGCTTTCTTT. As protein: CAISVHMNTEAFF. The chain couples TRBV10-3 to TRBJ1-1; D gene ambiguous. Germline CDR1 ENHRY, CDR2 SYGVKD. This CDR3 comprises 13 residues. The ends were cut back, 4 bases at V and 0 bases at J, with 6 bases in the middle.